This passage covers 26 T cell receptor beta chains from one sample sequenced in a study of shared clonotypes between healthy human individuals. Naive CD8 cells lacked CD45RO, underwent positive selection for CCR7 and left out terminally differentiated effector memory CD45RA+ cells. The table came from immunoSEQ multiplex PCR; TCRdb's copy has only in-frame clones and leaves some out. The sample lists around 2,000,000 clones; roughly 91% were seen once. Sequenced: naive CD8+ T cells from PBMCs. The source is a young man in good health. Some clones in this sample may be carry-over from other donors' samples.

The rearrangement uses TRBV5-5 and TRBJ2-5; D is unclear. The better agreement between TRBJ2-7 and the DNA end casts doubt on the J call. CDR3 length: 13 residues. The germline V gene has CDR1 SGHKS and CDR2 YYEKEE (reference sequence). The CDR3 spells CASSLRETYEQYF. The DNA for the CDR3 is TGTGCCAGCAGCTTGAGGGAAACCTACGAGCAGTACTTC.

This clone was seen just once. Other DNA sequences in the same sample also yield this CDR3. The chain is built from TRBV4-2 and TRBJ2-2; the match to TRBD1 covers 9 bases. This CDR3 comprises 17 residues. The V gene end was trimmed by 0 bases and the J gene end by 5 bases; junction bases not matched to a gene: 7. Germline CDR1 and CDR2: LGHNA and YNFKEQ. The CDR3 protein is CASSQDGGTGRTGELFF. DNA of the CDR3: TGTGCCAGCAGCCAAGATGGAGGGACAGGGAGAACCGGGGAGCTGTTTTTT.

The chain uses TRBV6-5 and TRBJ2-7; the D gene is possibly TRBD2 (5 bases). Per the germline V gene, CDR1 is MNHEY and CDR2 is SVGAGI. The CDR3 loop spans 12 amino acids. V lost 6 bases and J lost 5, with 11 bases in between. DNA of the CDR3: TGTGCCAGCAGCCCCTCGGGGAACGAGCAGTACTTC. Protein: CASSPSGNEQYF.

V and J are TRBV7-2 and TRBJ2-1; TRBD1 is a possible D gene (6 bases). CDR3 length: 13 residues. Germline CDR1 and CDR2: SGHTA and FQGNSA. Trimming took 6 bases from V and 3 from J, leaving 9 bases between them. The CDR3 protein is CASSPGHYNEQFF. The CDR3 nucleotides are TGTGCCAGCAGTCCGGGACACTACAATGAGCAGTTCTTC.

The chain combines TRBV5-6 with TRBJ2-7, with D perhaps TRBD1 or TRBD2 (5 bases each). CDR1 and CDR2 from the germline V gene are SGHDT and YYEEEE. The CDR3 sequence is 12 residues long. V lost 4 bases to trimming and J lost 7 bases, with 12 bases between them. The CDR3 nucleotides are TGTGCCAGCAGCCCAAGGTGGGGGGAGCAGTACTTC. Protein: CASSPRWGEQYF. Based on the CDR3 plus reference TRBV5-6 and TRBJ2-7, the full variable domain is DAGVTQSPTHLIKTRGQQVTLRCSPKSGHDTVSWYQQALGQGPQFIFQYYEEEERQRGNFPDRFSGHQFPNYSSELNVNALLLGDSALYLCASSPRWGEQYFGPGTRLTVT.

This rearrangement joins TRBV6-4 to TRBJ2-7; 9 positions match TRBD2. This CDR3 has 15 amino acids. The germline V gene encodes CDR1 MRHNA and CDR2 SNTAGT. Trimming at V came to 5 bases and at J to 4 bases, leaving 9 bases not matched to a gene. CDR3 DNA: TGTGCCAGCAGTATAGCGGGAGCCGCCGTATACGAGCAGTACTTC. This gives the protein CASSIAGAAVYEQYF.

The rearrangement uses TRBV6-5 and TRBJ2-7; D not certain. Germline CDR1 MNHEY, CDR2 SVGAGI. This CDR3 region has 16 residues. V lost 2 bases to trimming and J lost 3 bases, with 17 bases between them. The DNA for the CDR3 is TGTGCCAGCAGTTACGGCTCGGCTGACGGTTTCTACGAGCAGTACTTC. This sequence encodes CASSYGSADGFYEQYF.

Note on this clone: This CDR3 is also generated by other DNA sequences in the sample. V and J are TRBV6-5 and TRBJ2-5; no reliable D call. This CDR3 contains 13 residues. From germline, CDR1 is MNHEY and CDR2 SVGAGI. Trimming removed 2 bases at V and 4 bases at J, with 8 bases between. CDR3 nucleotides: TGTGCCAGCAGTTACCCCCCGGGAGAGACCCAGTACTTC. Translating gives CASSYPPGETQYF.

On this clone: The same CDR3 is also encoded by other DNA sequences in this sample. This sequence joins TRBV6-4 and TRBJ2-1; 11 bases are shared with TRBD2. Germline CDR1 and CDR2: MRHNA and SNTAGT. With V trimmed by 3 bases and J by 7 bases, 5 bases remained unmatched. The CDR3 sequence is 15 residues long. CDR3 amino acids: CASSELAGAGNEQFF. CDR3 nucleotides: TGTGCCAGCAGTGAACTAGCGGGAGCGGGAAATGAGCAGTTCTTC.

V gene TRBV6-5 combines with J gene TRBJ2-1, with TRBD2 matching 11 bases. CDR3 length equals 15 residues. Germline V gene data show CDR1 as MNHEY and CDR2 as SVGAGI. The ends lost 0 bases at V and 6 bases at J; junction bases unmatched: 1. Here the CDR3 DNA reads TGTGCCAGCAGTTACTCCCTAGCGGGAGGCAATGAGCAGTTCTTC. This codes for CASSYSLAGGNEQFF.

As concerns this clone: This CDR3 is also generated by other DNA sequences in the sample. This rearrangement joins TRBV9 to TRBJ2-1; 7 positions agree with TRBD2. V trimming: 4 bases; J trimming: 4 bases; junction bases outside the gene matches: 2. Looked up from germline, CDR1 is SGDLS and CDR2 is YYNGEE. The CDR3 covers 13 residues. CDR3 DNA sequence: TGTGCCAGCAGCCCGCGGGGGTACAATGAGCAGTTCTTC. Protein product: CASSPRGYNEQFF.

The rearrangement links TRBV10-3 to TRBJ2-1; possibly TRBD2 for D (6 bases). Per the germline V gene, CDR1 is ENHRY and CDR2 is SYGVKD. V shed 2 bases and J shed 4 bases, with 15 bases lying between them. The CDR3 has 16 amino acids. The CDR3 sequence is CAISERGAGAYNEQFF. CDR3 coding DNA: TGTGCCATCAGTGAGCGAGGAGCGGGCGCTTACAATGAGCAGTTCTTC.

V and J are TRBV9 and TRBJ2-3; unclear D gene. The CDR3 sequence is 15 residues long. V was clipped by 0 bases and J by 2 bases, with 10 bases between them. Germline-derived CDR1 and CDR2 are SGDLS and YYNGEE. The DNA of the CDR3 is TGTGCCAGCAGCGTAGGCGGTACCCCCACAGATACGCAGTATTTT. It is translated as CASSVGGTPTDTQYF.

The gene calls are TRBV19 and TRBJ2-7; D perhaps matches TRBD1 (5 bases). This CDR3 spans 14 amino acids. CDR1 and CDR2 (germline): LNHDA, SQIVND (reference sequence). The V and J ends lost 6 bases and 0 bases respectively, with 12 bases between them. CDR3: CASSPGRVSYEQYF. The DNA of the CDR3 is TGTGCCAGTAGCCCCGGCAGGGTCTCCTACGAGCAGTACTTC.

This rearrangement joins TRBV7-3 to TRBJ2-3; TRBD2 aligns across 9 bases. From germline, CDR1 is SGHTA and CDR2 FQGTGA. The J segment lost 2 bases and the V segment lost 1 base, leaving 4 bases of the junction unmatched. This CDR3 region has 16 residues. The CDR3 is CASSLRAGGLTDTQYF. The CDR3 bases are TGTGCCAGCAGCTTAAGGGCGGGAGGGCTCACAGATACGCAGTATTTT.

The chain is built from TRBV15 and TRBJ1-5; D gene unclear. Between the trimmed V and J ends, which lost 5 bases and 6 bases, there was a span of 8 bases. This CDR3 has 12 residues. The germline V gene encodes CDR1 LNHNV and CDR2 YYDKDF (reference sequence). The CDR3 nucleotides are TGTGCCACCAGCGCCAAAAGTCAGCCCCAGCATTTT. This codes for CATSAKSQPQHF.

V and J are TRBV7-3 and TRBJ1-1; 7 bases line up with TRBD1. This CDR3 has 15 residues. J gave up 3 bases and V 4 bases, and 8 bases lay outside the gene matches. Germline assignment: CDR1 SGHTA and CDR2 FQGTGA. The CDR3 nucleotides read TGTGCCAGCAGCTCGACCCACAGGGGTCACACTGAAGCTTTCTTT. It is translated as CASSSTHRGHTEAFF.

This CDR3 reads CASRSIAGGWRETQYF. CDR3 in DNA: TGCGCCAGCAGATCTATAGCGGGAGGGTGGCGAGAGACCCAGTACTTC. This chain links TRBV5-1 with TRBJ2-5, with 11 positions matching TRBD2. The trim removed 5 bases at V and 4 bases at J, leaving 10 bases unmatched. The CDR3 runs 16 residues. Germline V gene sequence: CDR1 SGHRS, CDR2 YFSETQ.

This clone was detected only once. The chain employs TRBV7-8 and TRBJ1-3, with D possibly being TRBD1 (5 bases). V lost 1 base and J 2 bases, leaving 9 bases between the germline ends. CDR3 size: 15 residues. The germline V gene encodes CDR1 SGHVS and CDR2 FQNEAQ. The CDR3 region is CASSLEAGPGNTIYF. In DNA form, the CDR3 reads TGTGCCAGCAGCTTAGAGGCAGGGCCTGGAAACACCATATATTTT.

The chain is built from TRBV9 and TRBJ2-2; TRBD1 might be the D (5 bases). Germline V gives CDR1 SGDLS, CDR2 YYNGEE. Trimming stripped 4 bases from V and 4 bases from J, with 8 bases between. CDR3 size: 13 residues. The DNA for the CDR3 is TGTGCCAGCAGCAGACAGTCCACCGGGGAGCTGTTTTTT. It specifies CASSRQSTGELFF.

This chain connects TRBV29-1 to TRBJ2-1, with 13 bases that match TRBD2. This CDR3 is built from 15 residues. After removal of 0 bases from V and 12 bases from J, the junction contained 8 bases not matched to a gene. Germline CDR1 reads SQVTM; CDR2 reads ANQGSEA. The CDR3 is CSVEDPLAGGKGQFF. In DNA, the CDR3 is TGCAGCGTTGAAGATCCACTAGCGGGAGGGAAGGGGCAGTTCTTC.

The chain links TRBV7-9 to TRBJ2-7; D tentatively reads TRBD1 or TRBD2 (6 bases each). With 8 bases removed from V and 0 bases from J, the gap between germline ends came to 23 bases. Germline V gene lookup returns CDR1 SEHNR and CDR2 FQNEAQ (reference sequence). The CDR3 is 17 amino acids. The CDR3 is CASAAEGGKGPSYEQYF. The CDR3 DNA reads as TGTGCCAGCGCTGCAGAGGGGGGAAAAGGGCCCTCCTACGAGCAGTACTTC.

The chain has TRBV9 and TRBJ2-2, with D maybe TRBD2 (6 bases). The CDR3 has 14 residues. Trimming took 2 bases from V and 3 from J, leaving 8 bases between them. Looked up from germline, CDR1 is SGDLS and CDR2 is YYNGEE. DNA of the CDR3: TGTGCCAGCAGCGTTCGGAGGGACACCGGGGAGCTGTTTTTT. As protein: CASSVRRDTGELFF.

The chain has TRBV6-1 and TRBJ2-5; no firm D call. Trimming stripped 1 base from V and 0 bases from J, with 6 bases between. The length of the CDR3 is 14 residues. Germline V lookup: CDR1 MNHNS, CDR2 SASEGT. CDR3: CASSEGKYQETQYF. The CDR3, as DNA: TGTGCCAGCAGTGAAGGGAAGTACCAAGAGACCCAGTACTTC.

The chain combines TRBV7-2 with TRBJ2-7, with D tentatively TRBD1 (5 bases). Germline V lookup: CDR1 SGHTA, CDR2 FQGNSA. The CDR3 consists of 15 residues. V was trimmed by 5 bases and J by 3 bases, leaving 17 bases between them. The CDR3 nucleotides read TGTGCCAGCAGCCCTATTCCCCCGGACAACTACGAGCAGTACTTC. Amino acid sequence: CASSPIPPDNYEQYF.

The chain couples TRBV7-9 to TRBJ2-2; TRBD1 matches 7 bases. Germline-derived CDR1 and CDR2 are SEHNR and FQNEAQ (reference sequence). V shed 5 bases and J 2 bases; nucleotides not matched to a gene: 5. The CDR3 consists of 15 residues. The CDR3 loop reads CASSNGTDNTGELFF. The CDR3 DNA reads TGTGCCAGCAGCAACGGGACAGACAACACCGGGGAGCTGTTTTTT. The complete variable domain, with remaining parts taken from reference TRBV7-9 and TRBJ2-2, reads DTGVSQNPRHKITKRGQNVTFRCDPISEHNRLYWYRQTLGQGPEFLTYFQNEAQLEKSRLLSDRFSAERPKGSFSTLEIQRTEQGDSAMYLCASSNGTDNTGELFFGEGSRLTVL.